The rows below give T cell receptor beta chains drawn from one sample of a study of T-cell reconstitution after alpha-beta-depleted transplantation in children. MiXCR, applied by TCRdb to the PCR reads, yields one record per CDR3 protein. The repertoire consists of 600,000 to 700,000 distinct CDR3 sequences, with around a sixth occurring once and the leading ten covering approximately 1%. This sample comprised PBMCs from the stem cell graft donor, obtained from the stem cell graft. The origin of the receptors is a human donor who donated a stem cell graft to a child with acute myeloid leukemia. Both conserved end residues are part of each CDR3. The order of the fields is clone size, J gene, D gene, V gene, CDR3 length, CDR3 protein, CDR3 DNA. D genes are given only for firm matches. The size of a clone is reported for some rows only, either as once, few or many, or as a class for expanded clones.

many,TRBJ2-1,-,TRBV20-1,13,CSGGGRGDNEQFF,TGCAGTGGCGGTGGGAGAGGAGACAATGAGCAGTTCTTC
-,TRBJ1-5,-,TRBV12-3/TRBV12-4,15,CASKAPLPSNQPQHF,TGTGCCAGCAAAGCCCCCCTGCCTAGCAATCAGCCCCAGCATTTT
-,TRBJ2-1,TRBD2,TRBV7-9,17,CASSRSGAGGPYNEQFF,TGTGCCAGCAGCCGCTCGGGGGCGGGGGGACCCTACAATGAGCAGTTCTTC
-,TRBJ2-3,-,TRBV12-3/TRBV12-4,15,CASSQFIASTDTQYF,TGTGCCAGCAGCCAATTCATAGCTAGCACAGATACGCAGTATTTT
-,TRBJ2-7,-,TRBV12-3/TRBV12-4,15,CASSSGTSGIYEQYF,TGTGCCAGCAGTTCCGGGACGTCGGGGATCTACGAGCAGTACTTC
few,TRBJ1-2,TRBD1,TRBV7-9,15,CASNSMGQGDYGYTF,TGTGCCAGCAACTCCATGGGACAGGGGGACTATGGCTACACCTTC
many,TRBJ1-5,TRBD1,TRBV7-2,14,CASSPTGTGQPQHF,TGTGCCAGCAGCCCGACAGGGACCGGTCAGCCCCAGCATTTT
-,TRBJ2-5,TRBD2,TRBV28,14,CASSRLAERKTQYF,TGTGCCAGCAGTCGACTAGCGGAGCGGAAGACCCAGTACTTC
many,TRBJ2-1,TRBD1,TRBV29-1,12,CSVGTVYNEQFF,TGCAGCGTAGGGACAGTCTACAATGAGCAGTTCTTC
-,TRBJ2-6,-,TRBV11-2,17,CASSRFGTASSANVLTF,TGTGCCAGCAGCCGATTCGGGACTGCCTCCTCCGCCAACGTCCTGACTTTC
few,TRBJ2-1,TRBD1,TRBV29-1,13,CSATGDSGNEQFF,TGCAGCGCGACAGGGGATTCGGGCAATGAGCAGTTCTTC
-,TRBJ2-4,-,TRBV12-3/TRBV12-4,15,CASSTEREAKNIQYF,TGTGCCAGCAGTACCGAGAGGGAAGCCAAAAACATTCAGTACTTC